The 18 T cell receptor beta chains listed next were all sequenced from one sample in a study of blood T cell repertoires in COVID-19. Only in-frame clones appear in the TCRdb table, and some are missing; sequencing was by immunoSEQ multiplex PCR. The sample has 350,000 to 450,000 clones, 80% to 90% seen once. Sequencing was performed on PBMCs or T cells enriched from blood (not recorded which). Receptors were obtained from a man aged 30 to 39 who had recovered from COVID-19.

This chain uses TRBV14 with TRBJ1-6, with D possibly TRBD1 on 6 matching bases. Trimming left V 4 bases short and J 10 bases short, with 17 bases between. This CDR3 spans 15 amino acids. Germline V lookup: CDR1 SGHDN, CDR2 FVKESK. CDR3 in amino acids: CASSPGAGGWSPLHF. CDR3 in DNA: TGTGCCAGCAGCCCAGGGGCCGGCGGATGGTCACCCCTCCACTTT. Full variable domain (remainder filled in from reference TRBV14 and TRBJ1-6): EAGVTQFPSHSVIEKGQTVTLRCDPISGHDNLYWYRRVMGKEIKFLLHFVKESKQDESGMPNNRFLAERTGGTYSTLKVQPAELEDSGVYFCASSPGAGGWSPLHFGNGTRLTVT.

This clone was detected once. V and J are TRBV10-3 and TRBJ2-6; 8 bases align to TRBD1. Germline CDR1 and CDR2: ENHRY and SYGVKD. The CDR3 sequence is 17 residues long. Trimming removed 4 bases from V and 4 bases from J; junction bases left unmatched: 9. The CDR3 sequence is CAISGDRGVGGANVLTF. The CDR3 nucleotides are TGTGCCATCAGTGGAGACAGGGGAGTAGGCGGGGCCAACGTCCTGACTTTC.

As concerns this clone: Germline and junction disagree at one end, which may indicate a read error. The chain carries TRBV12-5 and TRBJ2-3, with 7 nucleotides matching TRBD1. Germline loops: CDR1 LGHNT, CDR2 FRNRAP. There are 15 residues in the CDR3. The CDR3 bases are TGTGCTAGTGGCTTGGGACAGCTTAGCACAGATACGCAGTATTTT. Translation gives CASGLGQLSTDTQYF.

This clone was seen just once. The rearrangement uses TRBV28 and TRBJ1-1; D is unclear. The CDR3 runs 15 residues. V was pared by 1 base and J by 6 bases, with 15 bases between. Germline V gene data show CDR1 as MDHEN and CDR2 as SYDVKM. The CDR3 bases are TGTGCCAGCAGTTTATCTGGTAACGCGGTAGCTGAAGCTTTCTTT. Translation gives CASSLSGNAVAEAFF.

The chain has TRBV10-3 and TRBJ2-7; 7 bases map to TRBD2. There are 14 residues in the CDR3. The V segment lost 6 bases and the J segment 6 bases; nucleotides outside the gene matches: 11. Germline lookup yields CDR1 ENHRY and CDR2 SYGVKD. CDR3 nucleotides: TGTGCCATCAGGTCAAGCGGGATGGTGGGCGAGCAGTACTTC. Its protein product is CAIRSSGMVGEQYF.

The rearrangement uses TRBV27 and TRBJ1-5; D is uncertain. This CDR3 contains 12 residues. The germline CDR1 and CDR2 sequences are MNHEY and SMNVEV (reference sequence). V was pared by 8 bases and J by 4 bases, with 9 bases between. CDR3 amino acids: CASGEHNQPQHF. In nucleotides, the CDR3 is TGTGCCAGCGGAGAGCATAATCAGCCCCAGCATTTT.

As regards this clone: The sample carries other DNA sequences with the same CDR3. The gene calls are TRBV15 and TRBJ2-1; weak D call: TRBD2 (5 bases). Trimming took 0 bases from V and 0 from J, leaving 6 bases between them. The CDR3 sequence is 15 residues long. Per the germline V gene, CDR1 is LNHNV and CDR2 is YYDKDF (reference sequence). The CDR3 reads CATSRDRGSYNEQFF. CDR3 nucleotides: TGTGCCACCAGCAGAGACCGGGGCTCCTACAATGAGCAGTTCTTC.

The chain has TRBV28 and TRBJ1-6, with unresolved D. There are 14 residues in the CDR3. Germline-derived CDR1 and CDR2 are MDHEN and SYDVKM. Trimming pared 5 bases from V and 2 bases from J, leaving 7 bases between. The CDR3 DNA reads TGTGCCAGCAGTCTAAGTACCTATAATTCACCCCTCCACTTT. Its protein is CASSLSTYNSPLHF.

This CDR3 reads CASSLSGSRETQYF. The DNA of the CDR3 is TGTGCCAGCAGCTTAAGCGGGAGCCGGGAGACCCAGTACTTC. The genes are TRBV7-3 and TRBJ2-5, with 7 bases aligning to TRBD2. The germline gives CDR1 SGHTA, CDR2 FQGTGA. The CDR3 has 14 amino acids. Trimming took 1 base from V and 5 from J; bases not matched to a gene: 4.

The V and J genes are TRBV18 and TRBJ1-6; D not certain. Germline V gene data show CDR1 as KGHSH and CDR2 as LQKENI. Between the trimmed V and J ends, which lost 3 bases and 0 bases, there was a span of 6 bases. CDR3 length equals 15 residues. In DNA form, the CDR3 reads TGTGCCAGCTCACCTGAGAGCTCCTATAATTCACCCCTCCACTTT. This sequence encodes CASSPESSYNSPLHF.

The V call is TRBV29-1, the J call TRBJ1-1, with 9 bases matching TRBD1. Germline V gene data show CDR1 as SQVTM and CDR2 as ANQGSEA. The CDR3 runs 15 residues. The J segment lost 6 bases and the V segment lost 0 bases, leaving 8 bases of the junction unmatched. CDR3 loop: CSVEDRQGGFAEAFF. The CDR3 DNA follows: TGCAGCGTTGAAGATCGACAGGGGGGATTTGCTGAAGCTTTCTTT.

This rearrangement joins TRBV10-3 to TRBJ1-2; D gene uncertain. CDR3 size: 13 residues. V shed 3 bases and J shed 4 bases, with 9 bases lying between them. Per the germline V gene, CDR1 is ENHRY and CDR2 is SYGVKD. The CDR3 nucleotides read TGTGCCATCAGTGATAGGCAGGCCTATGGCTACACCTTC. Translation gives CAISDRQAYGYTF.

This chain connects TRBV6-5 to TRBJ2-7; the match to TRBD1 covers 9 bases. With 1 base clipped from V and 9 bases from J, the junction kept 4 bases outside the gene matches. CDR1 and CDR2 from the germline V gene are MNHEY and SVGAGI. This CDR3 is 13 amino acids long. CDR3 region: CASSYFDRGWQYF. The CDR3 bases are TGTGCCAGCAGTTACTTCGACAGGGGGTGGCAGTACTTC.

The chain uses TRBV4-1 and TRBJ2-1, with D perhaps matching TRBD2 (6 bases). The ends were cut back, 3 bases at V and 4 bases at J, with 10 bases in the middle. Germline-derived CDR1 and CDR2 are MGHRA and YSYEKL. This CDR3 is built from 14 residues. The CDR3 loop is CASSHAGLYNEQFF. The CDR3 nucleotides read TGCGCCAGCAGCCACGCGGGATTGTACAATGAGCAGTTCTTC.

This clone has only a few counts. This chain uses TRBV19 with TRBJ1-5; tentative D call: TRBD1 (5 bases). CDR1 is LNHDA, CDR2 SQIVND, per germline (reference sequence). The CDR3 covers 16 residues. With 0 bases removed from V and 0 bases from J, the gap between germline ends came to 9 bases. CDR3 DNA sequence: TGTGCCAGTAGTATAGATCCCGGACATAGCAATCAGCCCCAGCATTTT. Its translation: CASSIDPGHSNQPQHF.

The CDR3, as DNA: TGTGCCAGCAGTTTGAAGGACAGGGTCTACGAGCAGTACTTC. This encodes CASSLKDRVYEQYF. The chain joins TRBV27 to TRBJ2-7; 8 nucleotides match TRBD1. The V and J ends lost 3 bases and 3 bases, in that order; junction bases with no gene match: 4. The germline V gene encodes CDR1 MNHEY and CDR2 SMNVEV (reference sequence). The CDR3 contains 14 residues.

The CDR3 loop reads CASHPGLIAHEQYF. CDR3 sequence (DNA): TGTGCCTCCCATCCGGGACTCATCGCTCACGAGCAGTACTTC. The rearrangement joins TRBV28 to TRBJ2-7; possibly TRBD2 for D (6 bases). V lost 11 bases and J lost 5, with 22 bases in between. This CDR3 has 14 residues. From germline, CDR1 is MDHEN and CDR2 SYDVKM. Full variable domain (missing parts from reference TRBV28 and TRBJ2-7): DVKVTQSSRYLVKRTGEKVFLECVQDMDHENMFWYRQDPGLGLRLIYFSYDVKMKEKGDIPEGYSVSREKKERFSLILESASTNQTSMYLCASHPGLIAHEQYFGPGTRLTVT.

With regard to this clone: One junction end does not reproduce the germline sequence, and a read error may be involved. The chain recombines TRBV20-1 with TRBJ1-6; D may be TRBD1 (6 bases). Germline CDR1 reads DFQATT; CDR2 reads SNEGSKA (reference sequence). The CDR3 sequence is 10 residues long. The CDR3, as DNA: TGCAGTGCTAGAGCGGGGGGCGTCCTCTTT. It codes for CSARAGGVLF.